This T cell receptor (beta chain) was captured in a study of blood T cells in healthy people across ages. This clonotype was picked up a small number of times. What it binds is not known. Study-wide points: Aged donors had fewer naive CD4+ cells and lower diversity than long-lived donors.

With 1 base removed from V and 5 bases from J, the gap between germline ends came to 8 bases. Germline V lookup: CDR1 LGHDT, CDR2 YNNKEL (reference sequence). The CDR3 runs to 13 residues. With a J-beta primer mix and a sample-barcoded 5' primer, a second PCR ran 7 to 11 cycles. In TCRdb, the 5' RACE reads were re-called with MiXCR into one record per CDR3 protein. Seen here are 800,000 to 950,000 distinct CDR3 sequences, just under 30% observed once, and the top ten hold roughly a tenth. Healthy Caucasians from Russia aged 6 to 90 served as donors. This sample also belongs to another study, concerning T cells of mothers and their children.

The TCR originated in a woman between 40 and 50 years old in good health. This rearrangement joins TRBV3-1 to TRBJ1-1, with D tentatively TRBD1 (6 bases). The sample taken for sequencing was blood. CDR3 protein: CASSQVRGTEAFF. Written as DNA, the CDR3 is TGTGCCAGCAGCCAAGTCAGGGGTACTGAAGCTTTCTTT.